This T cell receptor beta chain was found in a study of cytomegalovirus exposure and HLA in healthy donors. Study summary: Early on, a data release was issued that held 65 million to 100 million unique TCRs from HLA-typed donors.

The primer mix had 60 Vbeta and 13 Jbeta primers. Profiled with immunoSEQ multiplex PCR; TCRdb holds only in-frame clones, not every one. The table lists around 150,000 clones, less than 9.5% of them singletons. Germline CDR1 MNHEY, CDR2 SVGAGI. V lost 0 bases to trimming and J lost 10 bases, with 10 bases between them. This CDR3 region has 14 residues. Specimen: PBMCs. The chain is built from TRBV6-5 and TRBJ1-6; D not certain. The TCR comes from a male donor in good health and CMV-seronegative. The CDR3 reads CASSYSTEGSPLHF. The CDR3 region has the DNA TGTGCCAGCAGTTACTCGACGGAGGGATCACCCCTCCACTTT.